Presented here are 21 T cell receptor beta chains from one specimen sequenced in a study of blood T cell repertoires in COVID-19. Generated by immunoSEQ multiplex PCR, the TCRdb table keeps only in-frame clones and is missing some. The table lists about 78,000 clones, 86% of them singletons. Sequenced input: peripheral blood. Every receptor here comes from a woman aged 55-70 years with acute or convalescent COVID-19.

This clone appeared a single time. In DNA form, the CDR3 reads TGTGCCAGCAGCCGGGACAGGTGGAATGAGCAGTTCTTC. This encodes CASSRDRWNEQFF. This chain connects TRBV7-8 to TRBJ2-1, with 8 bases that match TRBD1. Germline V gene data show CDR1 as SGHVS and CDR2 as FQNEAQ. V lost 5 bases, J lost 7 bases, and 4 bases stayed unmatched. This CDR3 has 13 residues. The whole variable domain, filled in from reference TRBV7-8 and TRBJ2-1, reads GAGVSQSPRYKVAKRGQDVALRCDPISGHVSLFWYQQALGQGPEFLTYFQNEAQLDKSGLPSDRFFAERPEGSVSTLKIQRTQQEDSAVYLCASSRDRWNEQFFGPGTRLTVL.

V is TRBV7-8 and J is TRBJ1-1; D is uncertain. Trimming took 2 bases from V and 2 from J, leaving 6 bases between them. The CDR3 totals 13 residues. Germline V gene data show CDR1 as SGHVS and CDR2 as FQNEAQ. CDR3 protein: CASSLMLNTEAFF. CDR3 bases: TGTGCCAGCAGCTTAATGCTAAACACTGAAGCTTTCTTT.

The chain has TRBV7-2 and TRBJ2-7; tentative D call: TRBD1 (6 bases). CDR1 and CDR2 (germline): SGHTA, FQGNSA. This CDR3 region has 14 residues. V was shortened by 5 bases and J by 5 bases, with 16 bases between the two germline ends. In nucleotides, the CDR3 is TGTGCCAGCAGCCGCGCAGGGGTGTTGGACGAGCAGTACTTC. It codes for CASSRAGVLDEQYF.

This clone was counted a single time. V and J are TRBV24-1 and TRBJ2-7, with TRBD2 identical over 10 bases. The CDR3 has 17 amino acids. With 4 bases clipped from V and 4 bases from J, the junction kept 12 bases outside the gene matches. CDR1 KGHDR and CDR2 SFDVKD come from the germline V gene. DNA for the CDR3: TGTGCCACCAGTGACCATGACTTTCTAGCGGGGGATTACGAGCAGTACTTC. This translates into CATSDHDFLAGDYEQYF.

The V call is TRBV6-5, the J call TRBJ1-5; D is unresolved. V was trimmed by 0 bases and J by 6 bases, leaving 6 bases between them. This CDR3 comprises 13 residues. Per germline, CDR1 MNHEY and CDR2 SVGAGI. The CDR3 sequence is CASSYSQAQPQHF. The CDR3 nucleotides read TGTGCCAGCAGTTACTCGCAGGCTCAGCCCCAGCATTTT.

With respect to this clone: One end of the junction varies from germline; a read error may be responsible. For the CDR3, the DNA is TGTGCCAGTAGCATAGGACAGGGCCAGGCCGAGCAGTACTTC. Amino acid sequence: CASSIGQGQAEQYF. The J gene is TRBJ2-7, the V gene TRBV19; 8 bases match TRBD1. Per germline, CDR1 LNHDA and CDR2 SQIVND (reference sequence). The CDR3 contains 14 residues. The full variable domain, its missing parts supplied by reference TRBV19 and TRBJ2-7, is DGGITQSPKYLFRKEGQNVTLSCEQNLNHDAMYWYRQDPGQGLRLIYYSQIVNDFQKGDIAEGYSVSREKKESFPLTVTSAQKNPTAFYLCASSIGQGQAEQYFGPGTRLTVT.

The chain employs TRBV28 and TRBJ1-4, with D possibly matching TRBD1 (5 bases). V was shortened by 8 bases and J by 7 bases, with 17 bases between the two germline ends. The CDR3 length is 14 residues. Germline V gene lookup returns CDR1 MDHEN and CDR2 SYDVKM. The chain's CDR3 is CASSQQDLGEKLFF. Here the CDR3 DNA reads TGTGCCAGCTCCCAACAGGATCTGGGTGAAAAACTGTTTTTT.

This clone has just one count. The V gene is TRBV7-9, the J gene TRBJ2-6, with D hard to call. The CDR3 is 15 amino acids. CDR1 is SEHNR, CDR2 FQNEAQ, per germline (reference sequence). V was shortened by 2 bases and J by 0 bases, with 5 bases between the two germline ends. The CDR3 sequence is CASSLLGSGANVLTF. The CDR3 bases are TGTGCCAGCAGCTTACTAGGCTCTGGGGCCAACGTCCTGACTTTC. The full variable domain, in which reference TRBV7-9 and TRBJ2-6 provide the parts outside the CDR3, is DTGVSQNPRHKITKRGQNVTFRCDPISEHNRLYWYRQTLGQGPEFLTYFQNEAQLEKSRLLSDRFSAERPKGSFSTLEIQRTEQGDSAMYLCASSLLGSGANVLTFGAGSRLTVL.

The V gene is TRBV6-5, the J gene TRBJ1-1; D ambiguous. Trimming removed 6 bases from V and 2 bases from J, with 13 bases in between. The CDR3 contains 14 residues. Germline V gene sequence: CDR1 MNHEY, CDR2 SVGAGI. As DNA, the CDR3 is TGTGCCAGCAGCCGCTTGGCTAGTAACACTGAAGCTTTCTTT. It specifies CASSRLASNTEAFF.

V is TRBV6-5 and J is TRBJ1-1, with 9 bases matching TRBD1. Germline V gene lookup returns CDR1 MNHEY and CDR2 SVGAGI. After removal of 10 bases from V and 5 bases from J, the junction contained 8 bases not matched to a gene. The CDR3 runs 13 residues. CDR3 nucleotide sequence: TGTGCCACCGTAACCGGGACAGGGACTGAAGCTTTCTTT. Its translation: CATVTGTGTEAFF.

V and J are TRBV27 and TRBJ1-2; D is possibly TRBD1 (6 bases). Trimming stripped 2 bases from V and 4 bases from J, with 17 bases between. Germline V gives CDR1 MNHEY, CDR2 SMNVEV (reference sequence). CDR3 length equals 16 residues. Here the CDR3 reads CASSLTAGAPLYGYTF. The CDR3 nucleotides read TGTGCCAGCAGTTTAACGGCGGGGGCCCCCCTCTATGGCTACACCTTC.

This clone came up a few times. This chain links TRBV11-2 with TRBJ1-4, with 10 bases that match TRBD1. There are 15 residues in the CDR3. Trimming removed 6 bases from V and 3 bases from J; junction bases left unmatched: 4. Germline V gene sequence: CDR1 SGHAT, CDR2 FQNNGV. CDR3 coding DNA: TGTGCCAGCAGTCGGGACAGGGGTTCTAATGAAAAACTGTTTTTT. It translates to CASSRDRGSNEKLFF.

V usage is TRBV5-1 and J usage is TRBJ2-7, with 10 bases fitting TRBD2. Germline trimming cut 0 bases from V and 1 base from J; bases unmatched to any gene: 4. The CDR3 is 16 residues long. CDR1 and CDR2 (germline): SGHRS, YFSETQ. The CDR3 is CASSLAGTSVSYEQYF. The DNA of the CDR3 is TGCGCCAGCAGCTTGGCCGGGACTAGCGTTTCCTACGAGCAGTACTTC.

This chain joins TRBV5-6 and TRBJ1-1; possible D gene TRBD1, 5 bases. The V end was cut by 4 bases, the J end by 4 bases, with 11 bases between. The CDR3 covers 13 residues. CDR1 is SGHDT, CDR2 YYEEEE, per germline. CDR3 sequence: CASSRGGVTEAFF. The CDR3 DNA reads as TGTGCCAGCAGCCGGGGAGGGGTCACTGAAGCTTTCTTT. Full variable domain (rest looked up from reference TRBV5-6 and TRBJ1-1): DAGVTQSPTHLIKTRGQQVTLRCSPKSGHDTVSWYQQALGQGPQFIFQYYEEEERQRGNFPDRFSGHQFPNYSSELNVNALLLGDSALYLCASSRGGVTEAFFGQGTRLTVV.

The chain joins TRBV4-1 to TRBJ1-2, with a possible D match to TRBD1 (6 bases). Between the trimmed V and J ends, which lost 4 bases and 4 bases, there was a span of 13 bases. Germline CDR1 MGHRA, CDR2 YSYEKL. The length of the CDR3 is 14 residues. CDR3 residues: CASSRHREGYGYTF. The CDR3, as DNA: TGCGCCAGCAGCCGGCACAGGGAGGGCTATGGCTACACCTTC.

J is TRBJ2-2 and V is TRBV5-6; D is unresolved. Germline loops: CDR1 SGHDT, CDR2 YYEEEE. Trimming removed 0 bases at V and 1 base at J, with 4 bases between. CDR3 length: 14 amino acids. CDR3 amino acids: CASSLGLNTGELFF. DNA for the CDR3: TGTGCCAGCAGCTTGGGGCTGAACACCGGGGAGCTGTTTTTT.

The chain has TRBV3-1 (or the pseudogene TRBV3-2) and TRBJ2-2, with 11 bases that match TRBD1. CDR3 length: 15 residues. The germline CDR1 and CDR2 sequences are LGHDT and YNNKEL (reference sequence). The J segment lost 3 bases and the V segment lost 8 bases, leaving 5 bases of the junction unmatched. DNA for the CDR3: TGTGCCAGCGGACAGGGGGCGCCCCACACCGGGGAGCTGTTTTTT. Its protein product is CASGQGAPHTGELFF.

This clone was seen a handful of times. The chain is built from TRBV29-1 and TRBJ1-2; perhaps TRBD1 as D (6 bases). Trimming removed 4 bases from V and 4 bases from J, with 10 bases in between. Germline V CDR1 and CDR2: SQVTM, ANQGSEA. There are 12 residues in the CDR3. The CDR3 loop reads CSVGSGAYGYTF. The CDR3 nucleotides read TGCAGCGTTGGTTCAGGGGCCTATGGCTACACCTTC.

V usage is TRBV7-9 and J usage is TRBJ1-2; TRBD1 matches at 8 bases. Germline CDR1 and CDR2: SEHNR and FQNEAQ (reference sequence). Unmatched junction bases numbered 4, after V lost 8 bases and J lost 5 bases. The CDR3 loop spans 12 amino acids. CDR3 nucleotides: TGTGCCAGCGGGACAGGAGGGTATGGCTACACCTTC. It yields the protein CASGTGGYGYTF.

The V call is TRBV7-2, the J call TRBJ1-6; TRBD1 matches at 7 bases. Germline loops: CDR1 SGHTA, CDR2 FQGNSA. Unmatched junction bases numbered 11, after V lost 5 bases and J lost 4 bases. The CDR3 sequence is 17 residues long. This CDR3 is CASSPQKPGGYNSPLHF. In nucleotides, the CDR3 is TGTGCCAGCAGCCCGCAAAAACCAGGGGGATATAATTCACCCCTCCACTTT.

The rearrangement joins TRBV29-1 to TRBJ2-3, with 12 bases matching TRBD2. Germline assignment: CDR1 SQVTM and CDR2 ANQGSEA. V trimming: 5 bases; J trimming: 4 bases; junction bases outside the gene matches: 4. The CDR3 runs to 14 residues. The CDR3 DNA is TGCAGCGTTCTTTCTAGCGGGAGGGCAGATACGCAGTATTTT. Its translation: CSVLSSGRADTQYF.